A single sample gave rise to the 22 T cell receptor beta chains below, sequenced in a study of shared clonotypes between healthy human individuals (dated by TCRdb to the early 2020s). To prepare the library, the immunoSEQ multiplex PCR assay was applied. TCRdb's version of the immuneACCESS table is confined to in-frame rearrangements and falls short of the full clone set. An unresolved V gene accounts for under half of the shortfall where checked; the remainder is of unknown origin. Counted in this sample were 2 million to 2.5 million clones; about 90% of them appeared once. 0.37% of the sample rests with the top ten. Sequenced input: naive CD4+ T cells from PBMCs. Read against the paper, the sample's cell subset or site label means: CD45RA+ positively selected. The source is a man younger than 35 in good health. Some clones in this sample may be carry-over from other donors' samples.

Concerning this clone: The same CDR3 is also encoded by other DNA sequences in this sample. This chain joins TRBV7-9 and TRBJ1-1; 7 positions match TRBD1. The CDR3 contains 15 residues. The germline gives CDR1 SEHNR, CDR2 FQNEAQ (reference sequence). V dropped 1 base and J dropped 1; count of bases not matched to a gene: 3. CDR3 sequence: CASSLGGQPNTEAFF. Here the CDR3 DNA reads TGTGCCAGCAGCTTAGGGGGACAGCCGAACACTGAAGCTTTCTTT.

The chain links TRBV2 to TRBJ2-5, with unresolved D. The V end was cut by 0 bases, the J end by 5 bases, with 10 bases between. Germline V gene lookup returns CDR1 SNHLY and CDR2 FYNNEI. There are 14 residues in the CDR3. The CDR3, as DNA: TGTGCCAGCAGTGAAGCGCCCCAGGCCGAGACCCAGTACTTC. It codes for CASSEAPQAETQYF.

The J gene is TRBJ2-1, the V gene TRBV6-6; 9 bases are shared with TRBD2. This CDR3 contains 15 residues. The ends lost 4 bases at V and 7 bases at J; junction bases unmatched: 8. Germline CDR1 reads MNHNY; CDR2 reads SVGAGI (reference sequence). The CDR3 nucleotides are TGTGCCAGCAGTTTGTGGGGCCTAGCGGGGAATGAGCAGTTCTTC. Protein product: CASSLWGLAGNEQFF.

This sequence joins TRBV15 and TRBJ2-2, with 9 bases identical to TRBD1. Germline V gives CDR1 LNHNV, CDR2 YYDKDF (reference sequence). The CDR3 totals 16 residues. The V and J ends lost 0 bases and 4 bases, in that order; junction bases with no gene match: 3. CDR3 loop: CATSRDPDRGTGELFF. DNA for the CDR3: TGTGCCACCAGCAGAGATCCGGACAGGGGCACCGGGGAGCTGTTTTTT.

V is TRBV4-2 and J is TRBJ1-2; D may be TRBD1 (6 bases). The CDR3 runs 15 residues. From germline, CDR1 is LGHNA and CDR2 YNFKEQ. V lost 3 bases and J lost 0, with 11 bases in between. The CDR3, as DNA: TGTGCCAGCAGCCAGGGACACTCGGCTAACTATGGCTACACCTTC. This encodes CASSQGHSANYGYTF.

In the case of this clone: At one of its ends the junction is not consistent with the germline gene, which may arise from a read error. The chain uses TRBV5-1 and TRBJ2-7; the match to TRBD1 covers 9 bases. The CDR3 consists of 13 residues. CDR1 and CDR2 from the germline V gene are SGHRS and YFSETQ. The CDR3 DNA follows: TGCGCCAGCAGCCCGACCCGGGACAGGGTCACGGACTTC. Protein sequence: CASSPTRDRVTDF.

The rearrangement links TRBV18 to TRBJ1-1; D is perhaps TRBD1 (5 bases). Germline CDR1 KGHSH, CDR2 LQKENI. The CDR3 has 17 residues. The V gene lost 6 bases and the J gene lost 0 bases, with 20 bases spanning the gap. Here the CDR3 reads CASSPRDGSRMNTEAFF. CDR3 bases: TGTGCCAGCTCCCCCCGGGACGGCTCACGTATGAACACTGAAGCTTTCTTT.

The CDR3 region has the DNA TGTGCCAGCAGTTCCCCCCGCGGGAGCCCAGATACGCAGTATTTT. Translation: CASSSPRGSPDTQYF. The chain is built from TRBV28 and TRBJ2-3; 7 bases agree with TRBD2. From germline, CDR1 is MDHEN and CDR2 SYDVKM. CDR3 length: 15 residues. V was clipped by 4 bases and J by 4 bases; unmatched bases: 8.

The chain has TRBV9 and TRBJ1-4, with unresolved D. Germline CDR1 is SGDLS and CDR2 is YYNGEE. The CDR3 is 15 residues long. Deletions cut 0 bases from V and 4 bases from J, with 10 bases between. CDR3 DNA sequence: TGTGCCAGCAGCGTAGCGGGGAGCTATAATGAAAAACTGTTTTTT. This sequence encodes CASSVAGSYNEKLFF.

As DNA, the CDR3 is TGTGCCAGCAGCTTATGGACAGGGACGACTGAAGCTTTCTTT. It encodes CASSLWTGTTEAFF. V is TRBV7-9 and J is TRBJ1-1, with TRBD1 matching over 8 bases. CDR3 length: 14 amino acids. With V trimmed by 2 bases and J by 5 bases, 4 bases remained unmatched. The V gene's germline CDR1 is SEHNR and CDR2 FQNEAQ (reference sequence).

This clone was found once. The sample has other DNA sequences that encode this CDR3 too. The V gene is TRBV2, the J gene TRBJ2-5; D is undetermined. Looked up from germline, CDR1 is SNHLY and CDR2 is FYNNEI. The CDR3 extends over 14 amino acids. Between the trimmed V and J ends, which lost 3 bases and 2 bases, there was a span of 10 bases. The CDR3 DNA sequence: TGTGCCAGCAGTGAGGCGAGGCTTCAAGAGACCCAGTACTTC. It encodes CASSEARLQETQYF.

This clone was seen more than once but under ten times. This sequence joins TRBV4-2 and TRBJ1-1, with TRBD1 as a possible D gene (6 bases). Germline V gives CDR1 LGHNA, CDR2 YNFKEQ. CDR3 length: 13 residues. Trimming cost V 7 bases and J 0 bases, with 9 bases left between them. CDR3 protein: CASNGQMNTEAFF. The CDR3 DNA reads as TGTGCCAGCAACGGACAGATGAACACTGAAGCTTTCTTT.

V usage is TRBV5-1 and J usage is TRBJ2-1; TRBD2 matches at 12 bases. Germline-derived CDR1 and CDR2 are SGHRS and YFSETQ. V lost 2 bases to trimming and J lost 6 bases; unmatched junction nucleotides: 18. This CDR3 is 20 amino acids long. CDR3 coding DNA: TGCGCCAGCAGCTTAACCGTCCTGTCCGGGCTAGCGGGAGGGGGCAATGAGCAGTTCTTC. As protein: CASSLTVLSGLAGGGNEQFF.

The chain recombines TRBV14 with TRBJ2-2, with 7 bases that match TRBD2. V was clipped by 6 bases and J by 4 bases; unmatched bases: 11. Germline V gives CDR1 SGHDN, CDR2 FVKESK. The CDR3 length is 16 residues. CDR3 loop: CASRQLFPGGTGELFF. CDR3 DNA sequence: TGTGCCAGCAGACAACTATTCCCGGGAGGCACCGGGGAGCTGTTTTTT.

The chain recombines TRBV6-5 with TRBJ1-2; 8 positions agree with TRBD1. Germline lookup yields CDR1 MNHEY and CDR2 SVGAGI. Losses at the gene ends were 2 bases for V and 5 bases for J; bases not matched to a gene: 7. This CDR3 has 15 amino acids. The CDR3 sequence: CASSYRGDRKYGYTF. The DNA for the CDR3 is TGTGCCAGCAGTTACAGGGGGGACAGGAAATATGGCTACACCTTC.

V and J are TRBV25-1 and TRBJ1-3; D remains ambiguous. CDR3 length: 13 residues. The germline V and J ends were trimmed by 7 bases and 0 bases, with 7 bases remaining between them. Germline V lookup: CDR1 MGHDK, CDR2 SYGVNS. CDR3 sequence: CASMTFSGNTIYF. The CDR3 coding sequence is TGTGCCAGCATGACTTTCTCTGGAAACACCATATATTTT.

The gene calls are TRBV7-2 and TRBJ1-5, with 9 positions matching TRBD1. After removal of 2 bases from V and 2 bases from J, the junction contained 1 base not matched to a gene. The CDR3 loop spans 15 amino acids. Germline V lookup: CDR1 SGHTA, CDR2 FQGNSA. The CDR3 DNA follows: TGTGCCAGCAGCTTAACAGGGGGCCGCAATCAGCCCCAGCATTTT. Translating gives CASSLTGGRNQPQHF.

This sequence joins TRBV11-2 and TRBJ2-7; D might be TRBD1 (6 bases). V dropped 3 bases and J dropped 2 bases, with 11 bases sitting between them. The CDR3 has 14 amino acids. Germline CDR1 and CDR2: SGHAT and FQNNGV. CDR3 in DNA: TGTGCCAGCAGCTTCAACAGGGCAGCCTACGAGCAGTACTTC. This sequence encodes CASSFNRAAYEQYF.

The rearrangement links TRBV5-1 to TRBJ2-4; 8 nucleotides align to TRBD1. The germline gives CDR1 SGHRS, CDR2 YFSETQ. This CDR3 has 14 amino acids. J lost 6 bases, V lost 4 bases, and 6 bases had no gene match. The CDR3 DNA is TGCGCCAGCAGCGCGGTGCAGGGGGCAAACATTCAGTACTTC. This gives the protein CASSAVQGANIQYF.

J is TRBJ2-3 and V is TRBV15; TRBD2 agrees at 12 bases. V shed 4 bases, J shed 3 bases, and the junction held 5 bases outside the gene matches. The CDR3 is 16 residues long. Germline V gives CDR1 LNHNV, CDR2 YYDKDF (reference sequence). For the CDR3, the DNA is TGTGCCACCAGCAATGGACTAGCGGGATATACAGATACGCAGTATTTT. It specifies CATSNGLAGYTDTQYF.

This chain uses TRBV6-5 with TRBJ2-6; possible D gene TRBD2, 6 bases. The CDR3 contains 14 residues. With 10 bases removed from V and 3 bases from J, the gap between germline ends came to 13 bases. Germline loops: CDR1 MNHEY, CDR2 SVGAGI. The CDR3 here is CATGGTGGANVLTF. The CDR3, as DNA: TGTGCCACCGGAGGGACGGGTGGGGCCAACGTCCTGACTTTC.

The genes are TRBV5-1 and TRBJ2-1; D unresolved. Per germline, CDR1 SGHRS and CDR2 YFSETQ. With 0 bases removed from V and 0 bases from J, the gap between germline ends came to 10 bases. This CDR3 comprises 16 residues. This chain's CDR3 is CASSLAPTLSYNEQFF. The CDR3 nucleotides are TGCGCCAGCAGCTTGGCGCCAACTCTCTCCTACAATGAGCAGTTCTTC.